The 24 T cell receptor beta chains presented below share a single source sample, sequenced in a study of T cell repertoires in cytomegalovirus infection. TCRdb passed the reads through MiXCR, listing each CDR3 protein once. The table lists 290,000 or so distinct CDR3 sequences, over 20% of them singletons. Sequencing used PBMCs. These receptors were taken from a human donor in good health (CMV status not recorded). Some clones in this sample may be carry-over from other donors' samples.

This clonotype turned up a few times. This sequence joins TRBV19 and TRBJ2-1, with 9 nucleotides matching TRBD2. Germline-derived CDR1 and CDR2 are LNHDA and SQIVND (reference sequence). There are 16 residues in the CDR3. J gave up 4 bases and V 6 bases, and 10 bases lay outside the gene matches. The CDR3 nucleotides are TGTGCCAGTAGGGGGATAGCGGGAGCCGATTACAATGAGCAGTTCTTC. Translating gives CASRGIAGADYNEQFF. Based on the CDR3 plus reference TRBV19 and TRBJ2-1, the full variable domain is DGGITQSPKYLFRKEGQNVTLSCEQNLNHDAMYWYRQDPGQGLRLIYYSQIVNDFQKGDIAEGYSVSREKKESFPLTVTSAQKNPTAFYLCASRGIAGADYNEQFFGPGTRLTVL.

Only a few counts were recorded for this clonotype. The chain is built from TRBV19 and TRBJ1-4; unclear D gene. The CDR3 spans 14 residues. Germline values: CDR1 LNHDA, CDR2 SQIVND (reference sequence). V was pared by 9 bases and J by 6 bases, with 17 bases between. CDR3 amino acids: CASRPLGDHEKLFF. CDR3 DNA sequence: TGTGCCAGCCGACCTCTGGGAGACCATGAAAAACTGTTTTTT.

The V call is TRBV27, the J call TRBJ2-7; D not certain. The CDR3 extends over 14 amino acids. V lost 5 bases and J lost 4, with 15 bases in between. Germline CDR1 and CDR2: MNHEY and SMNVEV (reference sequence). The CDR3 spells CASSPNRYSYEQYF. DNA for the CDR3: TGTGCCAGCAGTCCAAATCGATATAGTTACGAGCAGTACTTC.

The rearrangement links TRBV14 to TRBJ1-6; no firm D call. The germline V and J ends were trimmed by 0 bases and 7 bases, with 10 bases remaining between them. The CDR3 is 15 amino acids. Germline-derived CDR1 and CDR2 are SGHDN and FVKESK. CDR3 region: CASSQERILNSPLHF. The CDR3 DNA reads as TGTGCCAGCAGCCAAGAGCGGATACTGAATTCACCCCTCCACTTT.

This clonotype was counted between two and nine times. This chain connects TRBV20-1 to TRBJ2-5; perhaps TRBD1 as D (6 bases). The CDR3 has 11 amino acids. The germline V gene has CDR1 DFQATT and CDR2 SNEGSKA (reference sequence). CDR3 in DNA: TGCAGCCTGGGACAACAAGAGACCCAGTACTTC. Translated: CSLGQQETQYF.

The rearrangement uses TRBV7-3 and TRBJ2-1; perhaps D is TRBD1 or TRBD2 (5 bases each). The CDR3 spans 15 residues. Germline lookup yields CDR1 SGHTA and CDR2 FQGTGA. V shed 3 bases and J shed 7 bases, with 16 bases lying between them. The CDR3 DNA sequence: TGTGCCAGCAGCTTCGGCCCCTCGGGGCAGAATGAGCAGTTCTTC. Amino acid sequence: CASSFGPSGQNEQFF.

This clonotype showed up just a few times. The CDR3 coding sequence is TGTGCCAGCAGCCCTTGGACGGAACAAGAGACCCAGTACTTC. Translated: CASSPWTEQETQYF. This chain connects TRBV5-4 to TRBJ2-5; no reliable D call. CDR1 SGHNT and CDR2 YYREEE come from the germline V gene (reference sequence). CDR3 length: 14 amino acids. V lost 4 bases, J lost 2 bases, and 12 bases lay in between.

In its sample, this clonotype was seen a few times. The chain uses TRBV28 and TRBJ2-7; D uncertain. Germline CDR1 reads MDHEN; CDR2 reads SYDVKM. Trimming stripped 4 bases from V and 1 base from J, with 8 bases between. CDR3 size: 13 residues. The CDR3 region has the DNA TGTGCCAGCAGTTATTATTCTTCCTACGAGCAGTACTTC. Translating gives CASSYYSSYEQYF.

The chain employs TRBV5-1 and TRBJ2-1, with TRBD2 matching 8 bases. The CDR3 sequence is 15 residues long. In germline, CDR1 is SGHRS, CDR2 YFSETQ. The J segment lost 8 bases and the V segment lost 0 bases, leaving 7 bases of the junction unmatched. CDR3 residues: CASSLEPAGVDEQFF. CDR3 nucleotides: TGCGCCAGCAGCTTGGAGCCAGCGGGGGTGGATGAGCAGTTCTTC.

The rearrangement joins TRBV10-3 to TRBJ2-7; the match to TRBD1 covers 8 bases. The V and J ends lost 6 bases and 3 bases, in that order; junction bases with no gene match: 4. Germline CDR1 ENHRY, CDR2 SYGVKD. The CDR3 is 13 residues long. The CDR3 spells CAISPGQDYEQYV. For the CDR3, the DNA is TGTGCCATCAGCCCGGGACAGGACTACGAGCAGTACGTC.

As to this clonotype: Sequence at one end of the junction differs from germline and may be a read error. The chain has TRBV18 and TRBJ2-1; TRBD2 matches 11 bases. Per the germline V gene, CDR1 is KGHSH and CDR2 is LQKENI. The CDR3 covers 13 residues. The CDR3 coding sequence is TGTGCCAGCTCACCACCCACTAGCGGGAGTCACATCTTC. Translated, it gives CASSPPTSGSHIF.

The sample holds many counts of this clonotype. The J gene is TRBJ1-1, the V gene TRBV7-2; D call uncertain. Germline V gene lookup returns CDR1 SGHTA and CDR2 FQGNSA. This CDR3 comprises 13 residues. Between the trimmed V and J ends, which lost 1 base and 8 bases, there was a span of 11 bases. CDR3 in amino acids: CASSLVVGREAFF. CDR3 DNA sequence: TGTGCCAGCAGCTTAGTTGTTGGCAGAGAAGCTTTCTTT.

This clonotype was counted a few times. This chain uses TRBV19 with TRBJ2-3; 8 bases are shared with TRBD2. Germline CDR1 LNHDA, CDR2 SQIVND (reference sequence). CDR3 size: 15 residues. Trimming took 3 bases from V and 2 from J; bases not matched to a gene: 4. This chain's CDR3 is CASSIQAGATDTQYF. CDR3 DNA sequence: TGTGCCAGTAGTATTCAAGCGGGAGCCACAGATACGCAGTATTTT.

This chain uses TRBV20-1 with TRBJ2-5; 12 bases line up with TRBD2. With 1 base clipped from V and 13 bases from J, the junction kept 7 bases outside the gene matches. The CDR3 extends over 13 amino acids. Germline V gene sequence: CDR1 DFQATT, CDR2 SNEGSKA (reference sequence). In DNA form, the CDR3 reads TGCAGTGCTAGAGGAGCTAGCGGGAGGGATTCGTACTTC. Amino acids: CSARGASGRDSYF.

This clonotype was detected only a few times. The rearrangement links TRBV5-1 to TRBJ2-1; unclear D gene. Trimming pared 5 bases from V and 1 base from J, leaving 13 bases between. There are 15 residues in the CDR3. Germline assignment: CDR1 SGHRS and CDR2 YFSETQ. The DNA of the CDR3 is TGCGCCAGCAGGCCCGGGCCCCTTTCCTACAATGAGCAGTTCTTC. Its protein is CASRPGPLSYNEQFF.

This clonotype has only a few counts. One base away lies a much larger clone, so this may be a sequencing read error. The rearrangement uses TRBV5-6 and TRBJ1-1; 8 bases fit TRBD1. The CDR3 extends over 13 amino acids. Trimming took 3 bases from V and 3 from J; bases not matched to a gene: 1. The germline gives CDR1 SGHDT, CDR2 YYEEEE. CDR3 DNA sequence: TGTGCCAGCAGCTGGGGACAGGACACTGAAGCTTTCTTT. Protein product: CASSWGQDTEAFF.

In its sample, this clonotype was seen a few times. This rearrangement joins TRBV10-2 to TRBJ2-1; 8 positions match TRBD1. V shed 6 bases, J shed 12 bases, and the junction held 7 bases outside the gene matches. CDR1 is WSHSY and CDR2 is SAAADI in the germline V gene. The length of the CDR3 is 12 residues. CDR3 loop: CASSHGQGGQFF. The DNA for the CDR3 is TGCGCCAGCAGCCACGGACAGGGCGGGCAGTTCTTC.

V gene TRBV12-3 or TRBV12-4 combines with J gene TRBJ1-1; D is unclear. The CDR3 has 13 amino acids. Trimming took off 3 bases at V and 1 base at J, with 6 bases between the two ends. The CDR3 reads CASSFGRNTEAFF. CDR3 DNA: TGTGCCAGCAGTTTCGGCCGGAACACTGAAGCTTTCTTT.

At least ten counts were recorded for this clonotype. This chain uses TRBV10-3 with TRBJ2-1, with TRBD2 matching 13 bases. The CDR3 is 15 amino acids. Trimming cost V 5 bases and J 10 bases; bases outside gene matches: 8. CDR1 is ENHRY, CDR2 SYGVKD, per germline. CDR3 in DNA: TGTGCCATCAGTATTACTAGCGGGAGGGCCGGGGAGCAGTTCTTC. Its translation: CAISITSGRAGEQFF.

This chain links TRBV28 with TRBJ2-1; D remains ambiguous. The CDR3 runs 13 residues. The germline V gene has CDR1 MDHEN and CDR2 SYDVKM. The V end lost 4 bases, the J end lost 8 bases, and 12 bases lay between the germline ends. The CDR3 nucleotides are TGTGCCAGCAGTTGGAACCCCCGGGATGAGCAGTTCTTC. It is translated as CASSWNPRDEQFF.

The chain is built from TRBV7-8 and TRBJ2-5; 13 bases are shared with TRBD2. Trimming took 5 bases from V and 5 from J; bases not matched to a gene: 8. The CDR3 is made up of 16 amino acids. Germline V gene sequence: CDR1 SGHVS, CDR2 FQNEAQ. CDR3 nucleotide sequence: TGTGCCAGCAGCGCTGAACTAGCGGGAGGGCCGGAGACCCAGTACTTC. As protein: CASSAELAGGPETQYF.

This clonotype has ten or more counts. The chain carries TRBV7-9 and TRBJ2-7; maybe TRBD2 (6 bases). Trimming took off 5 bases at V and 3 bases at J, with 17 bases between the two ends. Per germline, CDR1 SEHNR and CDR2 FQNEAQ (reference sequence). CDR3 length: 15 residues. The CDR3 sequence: CASSPDLGGFYEQYF. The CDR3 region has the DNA TGTGCCAGCAGCCCGGACCTGGGGGGTTTCTACGAGCAGTACTTC.

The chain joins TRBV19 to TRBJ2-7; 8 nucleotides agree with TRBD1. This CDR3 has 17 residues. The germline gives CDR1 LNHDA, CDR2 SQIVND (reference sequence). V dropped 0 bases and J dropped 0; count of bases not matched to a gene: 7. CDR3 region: CASSIDRLTGASYEQYF. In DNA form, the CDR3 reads TGTGCCAGTAGTATAGATCGATTGACAGGGGCCTCCTACGAGCAGTACTTC.

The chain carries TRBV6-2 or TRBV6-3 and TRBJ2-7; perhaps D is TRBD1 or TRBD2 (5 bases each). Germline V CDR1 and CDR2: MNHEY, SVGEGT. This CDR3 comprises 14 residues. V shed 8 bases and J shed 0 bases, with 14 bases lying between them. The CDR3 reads CASLRGSSSYEQYF. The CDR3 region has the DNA TGTGCCAGCCTTCGGGGCAGCAGCTCCTACGAGCAGTACTTC.